The 18 T cell receptor beta chains presented below share a single source sample, sequenced in a study of T cells in localized non-small cell lung cancer. The data were produced by immunoSEQ multiplex PCR, yet TCRdb's version contains in-frame clones alone and is incomplete. Of some 25,000 clones in the sample, approximately 90% were seen once. Source: peripheral blood, taken before any cancer treatment. The receptors here all came from a female donor older than 55 with stage II squamous cell lung carcinoma.

V and J are TRBV27 and TRBJ2-3; D uncertain. Germline lookup yields CDR1 MNHEY and CDR2 SMNVEV (reference sequence). V dropped 7 bases and J dropped 5 bases, with 16 bases sitting between them. The CDR3 contains 14 residues. Written as DNA, the CDR3 is TGTGCCAGCACCCCTCGAACTCCCCAAGATACGCAGTATTTT. Amino acid sequence: CASTPRTPQDTQYF.

CDR3: CASSRDRDQETQYF. DNA for the CDR3: TGCGCCAGCAGCCGAGACAGAGACCAAGAGACCCAGTACTTC. The rearrangement uses TRBV4-1 and TRBJ2-5; TRBD1 might be the D (5 bases). This CDR3 has 14 amino acids. Looked up from germline, CDR1 is MGHRA and CDR2 is YSYEKL. Trimming took off 4 bases at V and 0 bases at J, with 9 bases between the two ends.

The chain joins TRBV30 to TRBJ1-2, with TRBD1 identical over 7 bases. Germline loops: CDR1 GTSNPN, CDR2 SVGIG (reference sequence). Trimming at V came to 3 bases and at J to 8 bases, leaving 12 bases not matched to a gene. This CDR3 region has 14 residues. CDR3 coding DNA: TGTGCCTGGAGGAATGAAAGACAGGGCAGAGGCTACACCTTC. Its translation is CAWRNERQGRGYTF.

The chain employs TRBV19 and TRBJ2-3, with TRBD2 matching 7 bases. After removal of 9 bases from V and 6 bases from J, the junction contained 15 bases not matched to a gene. CDR1 LNHDA and CDR2 SQIVND come from the germline V gene (reference sequence). The CDR3 loop spans 15 amino acids. The CDR3 DNA is TGTGCCAGCTCGCGGGAGCCCGCCTTATTGGATACGCAGTATTTT. As protein: CASSREPALLDTQYF.

This chain joins TRBV5-6 and TRBJ1-1; 9 bases fit TRBD1. The CDR3 runs to 15 residues. Germline V gene lookup returns CDR1 SGHDT and CDR2 YYEEEE. The V and J ends lost 4 bases and 3 bases, in that order; junction bases with no gene match: 7. CDR3 bases: TGTGCCAGCAGCCACACGGGGACAGGGTACACTGAAGCTTTCTTT. The encoded protein is CASSHTGTGYTEAFF.

The rearrangement joins TRBV11-2 to TRBJ1-4, with 10 positions matching TRBD1. The trim removed 5 bases at V and 8 bases at J, leaving 8 bases unmatched. Germline CDR1 SGHAT, CDR2 FQNNGV. This CDR3 comprises 15 residues. The DNA of the CDR3 is TGTGCCAGCAGCGCCGACGGGACAGGGGTCGAAAAACTGTTTTTT. Protein: CASSADGTGVEKLFF.

The chain's CDR3 is CASSPESGPTGELFF. The CDR3 DNA follows: TGTGCCAGCAGCCCTGAGAGCGGTCCCACCGGGGAGCTGTTTTTT. The J gene is TRBJ2-2, the V gene TRBV7-9, with a possible D match to TRBD2 (5 bases). V was cut by 5 bases and J by 4 bases, with 14 bases left in between. The CDR3 contains 15 residues. Per germline, CDR1 SEHNR and CDR2 FQNEAQ (reference sequence).

The J gene is TRBJ2-3, the V gene TRBV7-3; TRBD2 agrees at 7 bases. CDR3 length equals 14 residues. V lost 5 bases and J lost 1; bases outside the gene matches: 3. Looked up from germline, CDR1 is SGHTA and CDR2 is FQGTGA. The CDR3: CASSPLAGTDTQYF. DNA for the CDR3: TGTGCCAGCAGCCCCCTAGCGGGCACAGATACGCAGTATTTT.

This clone has just one count. The rearrangement joins TRBV9 to TRBJ2-3; TRBD1 is a possible D gene (6 bases). This CDR3 contains 14 residues. CDR1 is SGDLS, CDR2 YYNGEE, per germline. The ends were cut back, 3 bases at V and 0 bases at J, with 8 bases in the middle. The CDR3 reads CASSETGSTDTQYF. The CDR3 region has the DNA TGTGCCAGCAGCGAGACAGGTAGCACAGATACGCAGTATTTT.

V usage is TRBV19 and J usage is TRBJ2-1; 10 positions match TRBD1. The V gene end was trimmed by 4 bases and the J gene end by 5 bases; junction bases not matched to a gene: 5. Germline assignment: CDR1 LNHDA and CDR2 SQIVND (reference sequence). The CDR3 spans 15 residues. This CDR3 is CASSTRQGANNEQFF. DNA for the CDR3: TGTGCCAGTAGTACCAGACAGGGGGCGAACAATGAGCAGTTCTTC.

This clone was found once. This rearrangement joins TRBV6-5 to TRBJ2-7; 9 bases align to TRBD1. V dropped 6 bases and J dropped 4; count of bases not matched to a gene: 7. Germline assignment: CDR1 MNHEY and CDR2 SVGAGI. This CDR3 region has 14 residues. The CDR3 region is CASSSPTGGYEQYF. In DNA, the CDR3 is TGTGCCAGCAGCTCTCCGACAGGGGGGTACGAGCAGTACTTC.

This chain joins TRBV6-1 and TRBJ1-5, with D hard to call. Germline values: CDR1 MNHNS, CDR2 SASEGT. V lost 6 bases and J lost 1, with 10 bases in between. The CDR3 is 14 residues long. CDR3 DNA sequence: TGTGCCAGCAGCCCCCACCCGAGCAATCAGCCCCAGCATTTT. This gives the protein CASSPHPSNQPQHF.

The chain uses TRBV7-9 and TRBJ2-5; the D call may be TRBD1 or TRBD2 (5 bases each). V lost 6 bases, J lost 5 bases, and 19 bases lay in between. Germline values: CDR1 SEHNR, CDR2 FQNEAQ (reference sequence). This CDR3 spans 15 amino acids. The CDR3 loop reads CASSRPGPSKETQYF. The CDR3 nucleotides read TGTGCCAGCAGTCGGCCGGGACCCTCGAAGGAGACCCAGTACTTC.

V and J are TRBV28 and TRBJ1-1; D is unclear. Germline values: CDR1 MDHEN, CDR2 SYDVKM. This CDR3 contains 14 residues. Between the trimmed V and J ends, which lost 3 bases and 2 bases, there was a span of 10 bases. The CDR3 sequence: CASSFTAVNTEAFF. The CDR3 nucleotides are TGTGCCAGCAGTTTTACAGCCGTAAACACTGAAGCTTTCTTT.

This clone occurred once. The chain links TRBV19 to TRBJ2-5, with 8 bases lining up with TRBD1. V shed 5 bases, J shed 2 bases, and the junction held 7 bases outside the gene matches. Germline V gene data show CDR1 as LNHDA and CDR2 as SQIVND (reference sequence). This CDR3 is built from 15 residues. The CDR3 here is CASSALGQAQETQYF. The CDR3 DNA reads as TGTGCCAGTAGTGCCTTGGGACAGGCGCAAGAGACCCAGTACTTC.

V and J are TRBV19 and TRBJ2-1; possibly TRBD1 or TRBD2 for D (5 bases each). V dropped 1 base and J dropped 8 bases, with 12 bases sitting between them. The length of the CDR3 is 14 residues. Germline loops: CDR1 LNHDA, CDR2 SQIVND (reference sequence). CDR3 coding DNA: TGTGCCAGTAGTATAGGGGCAGGGAGTGATGAGCAGTTCTTC. Protein product: CASSIGAGSDEQFF.

The CDR3 spells CASSSTGIEQFF. The CDR3 DNA is TGTGCCAGCTCATCGACAGGGATTGAGCAGTTCTTC. The chain combines TRBV18 with TRBJ2-1; the match to TRBD1 covers 7 bases. V was clipped by 5 bases and J by 9 bases; unmatched bases: 4. Germline assignment: CDR1 KGHSH and CDR2 LQKENI. The CDR3 is 12 residues long. Looking up the rest from reference TRBV18 and TRBJ2-1 gives the full variable domain: NAGVMQNPRHLVRRRGQEARLRCSPMKGHSHVYWYRQLPEEGLKFMVYLQKENIIDESGMPKERFSAEFPKEGPSILRIQQVVRGDSAAYFCASSSTGIEQFFGPGTRLTVL.

CDR3 DNA sequence: TGCGCCAGCAGCCAAGAAATAAGTCGGGGACATCAGCCCCAGCATTTT. Translation: CASSQEISRGHQPQHF. The chain carries TRBV4-3 and TRBJ1-5, with D tentatively TRBD1 (5 bases). CDR1 and CDR2 (germline): LGHNA, YSLEER. CDR3 length: 16 residues. Between the trimmed V and J ends, which lost 0 bases and 5 bases, there was a span of 14 bases.